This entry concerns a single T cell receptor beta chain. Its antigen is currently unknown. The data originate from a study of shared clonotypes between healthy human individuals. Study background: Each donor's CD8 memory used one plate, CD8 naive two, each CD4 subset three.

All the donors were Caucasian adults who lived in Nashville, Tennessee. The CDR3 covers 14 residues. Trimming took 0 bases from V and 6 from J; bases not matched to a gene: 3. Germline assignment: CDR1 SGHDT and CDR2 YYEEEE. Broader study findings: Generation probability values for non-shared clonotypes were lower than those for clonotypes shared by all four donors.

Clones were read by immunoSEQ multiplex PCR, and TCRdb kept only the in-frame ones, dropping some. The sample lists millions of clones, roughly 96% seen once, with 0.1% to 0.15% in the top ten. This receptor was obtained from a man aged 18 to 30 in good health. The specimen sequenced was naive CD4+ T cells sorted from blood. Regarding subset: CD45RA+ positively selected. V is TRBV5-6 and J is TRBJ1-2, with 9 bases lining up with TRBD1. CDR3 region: CASSLGQGVDGYTF. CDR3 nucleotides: TGTGCCAGCAGCTTGGGACAGGGGGTCGATGGCTACACCTTC.